Below, 15 T cell receptor beta chains from the same sample are listed, as sequenced in a study of blood T cell repertoires in COVID-19 (dated by TCRdb to 2020 to 2021). The receptor library was made with the immunoSEQ multiplex PCR assay. TCRdb re-hosts the immuneACCESS table, in-frame sequences only. Its copies lack some clones; in the studies checked, an unresolved V gene accounts for under half of them, and the cause for the rest is not known. This sample holds around 250,000 clones; approximately 89% were observed only once. Approximately 3.4% of the sample is taken by the ten largest. Sequenced: PBMCs or T cells enriched from blood (not recorded which). These receptor sequences come from a woman in her thirties or forties who had been exposed to COVID-19.

This rearrangement joins TRBV19 to TRBJ2-1; D is perhaps TRBD1 (5 bases). Trimming took 4 bases from V and 5 from J, leaving 15 bases between them. The CDR3 loop spans 15 amino acids. CDR1 is LNHDA and CDR2 is SQIVND in the germline V gene (reference sequence). Written as DNA, the CDR3 is TGTGCCAGTAGTACCCATGGGGCCAGGGACAATGAGCAGTTCTTC. Protein: CASSTHGARDNEQFF. Supplemented by reference TRBV19 and TRBJ2-1, the full variable domain reads DGGITQSPKYLFRKEGQNVTLSCEQNLNHDAMYWYRQDPGQGLRLIYYSQIVNDFQKGDIAEGYSVSREKKESFPLTVTSAQKNPTAFYLCASSTHGARDNEQFFGPGTRLTVL.

The chain uses TRBV11-1 and TRBJ1-6; 9 nucleotides align to TRBD1. The CDR3 contains 16 residues. V shed 2 bases and J 3 bases; nucleotides not matched to a gene: 2. From germline, CDR1 is SGHAT and CDR2 FQDESV (reference sequence). The CDR3 is CASSLKTGGYNSPLHF. The CDR3, as DNA: TGTGCCAGCAGCTTAAAGACAGGGGGCTATAATTCACCCCTCCACTTT. Looking up the rest from reference TRBV11-1 and TRBJ1-6 gives the full variable domain: EAEVAQSPRYKITEKSQAVAFWCDPISGHATLYWYRQILGQGPELLVQFQDESVVDDSQLPKDRFSAERLKGVDSTLKIQPAELGDSAMYLCASSLKTGGYNSPLHFGNGTRLTVT.

The chain recombines TRBV13 with TRBJ2-7, with 8 bases that match TRBD2. The CDR3 sequence is 15 residues long. Germline V lookup: CDR1 PRHDT, CDR2 FYEKMQ (reference sequence). Losses at the gene ends were 5 bases for V and 2 bases for J; bases not matched to a gene: 8. CDR3 nucleotides: TGTGCCAGCAGCCCCGGGGGGGCCGGAGCCTACGAGCAGTACTTC. This translates into CASSPGGAGAYEQYF.

The chain recombines TRBV18 with TRBJ2-4; D unresolved. The CDR3 is 18 amino acids. Germline V gene sequence: CDR1 KGHSH, CDR2 LQKENI. V lost 0 bases and J lost 0, with 15 bases in between. The CDR3 region has the DNA TGTGCCAGCTCACCACCGCCGCCCACACACCTAGCCAAAAACATTCAGTACTTC. This gives the protein CASSPPPPTHLAKNIQYF.

This clone was detected once. The rearrangement joins TRBV25-1 to TRBJ2-1; 9 bases align to TRBD1. The CDR3 spans 16 residues. The J segment lost 9 bases and the V segment lost 0 bases, leaving 9 bases of the junction unmatched. The germline V gene encodes CDR1 MGHDK and CDR2 SYGVNS. CDR3 nucleotide sequence: TGTGCCAGCAGTGAATACGGGGGGACAGGGTCCGGTGAGCAGTTCTTC. This gives the protein CASSEYGGTGSGEQFF.

This clone was seen just once. This rearrangement joins TRBV27 to TRBJ1-1; D not resolved. In germline, CDR1 is MNHEY, CDR2 SMNVEV (reference sequence). V was trimmed by 2 bases and J by 5 bases, leaving 15 bases between them. The CDR3 is 15 residues long. CDR3 coding DNA: TGTGCCAGCAGTTTAGAGCGAGTAGGGAGGACTGAAGCTTTCTTT. Translating it yields CASSLERVGRTEAFF.

As concerns this clone: Other nucleotide sequences from this sample produce the same CDR3. V and J are TRBV30 and TRBJ1-5; 9 bases map to TRBD1. The CDR3 is 13 amino acids. In germline, CDR1 is GTSNPN, CDR2 SVGIG (reference sequence). With 3 bases clipped from V and 4 bases from J, the junction kept 1 base outside the gene matches. As DNA, the CDR3 is TGTGCCTGGAGCGGACAGGGGAATCAGCCCCAGCATTTT. Encoded protein: CAWSGQGNQPQHF.

The chain couples TRBV19 to TRBJ2-1, with D possibly TRBD1 on 6 matching bases. Germline CDR1 and CDR2: LNHDA and SQIVND (reference sequence). The CDR3 consists of 15 residues. V was clipped by 3 bases and J by 3 bases, with 12 bases between them. The CDR3 region is CASSMDSSFYNEQFF. The CDR3, as DNA: TGTGCCAGTAGTATGGACAGCAGTTTCTACAATGAGCAGTTCTTC.

The chain combines TRBV9 with TRBJ1-2, with D perhaps TRBD1 (6 bases). Trimming pared 0 bases from V and 8 bases from J, leaving 11 bases between. The CDR3 extends over 13 amino acids. Per the germline V gene, CDR1 is SGDLS and CDR2 is YYNGEE. This chain's CDR3 is CASSVDRVGGYTF. As DNA, the CDR3 is TGTGCCAGCAGCGTAGACAGGGTGGGAGGCTACACCTTC.

This chain uses TRBV25-1 with TRBJ1-3; TRBD1 agrees at 7 bases. Per the germline V gene, CDR1 is MGHDK and CDR2 is SYGVNS. The ends lost 6 bases at V and 2 bases at J; junction bases unmatched: 1. The CDR3 extends over 13 amino acids. CDR3 region: CASRQGPGNTIYF. CDR3 nucleotide sequence: TGTGCCAGCAGACAGGGGCCTGGAAACACCATATATTTT.

This clone was counted between two and nine times. The V gene is TRBV14, the J gene TRBJ1-6; TRBD1 aligns across 7 bases. J lost 2 bases, V lost 1 base, and 2 bases had no gene match. Germline V gene sequence: CDR1 SGHDN, CDR2 FVKESK. This CDR3 has 16 residues. The CDR3 reads CASSQVQGAYNSPLHF. CDR3 sequence (DNA): TGTGCCAGCAGCCAAGTCCAGGGGGCCTATAATTCACCCCTCCACTTT.

A single count supports this clone. The chain uses TRBV6-5 and TRBJ1-2; TRBD1 matches 7 bases. This CDR3 region has 13 residues. The germline V gene encodes CDR1 MNHEY and CDR2 SVGAGI. V was pared by 0 bases and J by 8 bases, with 3 bases of the junction left unmatched. The CDR3 region has the DNA TGTGCCAGCAGTTACTCGACAGGGCCCGGCTACACCTTC. As protein: CASSYSTGPGYTF.

The chain combines TRBV4-1 with TRBJ2-1, with TRBD2 matching over 7 bases. This CDR3 comprises 17 residues. Per germline, CDR1 MGHRA and CDR2 YSYEKL. The trim removed 0 bases at V and 0 bases at J, leaving 5 bases unmatched. CDR3 in amino acids: CASSQEYGGSSYNEQFF. CDR3 bases: TGCGCCAGCAGCCAAGAGTACGGCGGGAGCTCCTACAATGAGCAGTTCTTC.

Only a few counts were recorded for this clone. V and J are TRBV10-3 and TRBJ2-1; TRBD1 matches 9 bases. The CDR3 length is 14 residues. Germline CDR1 ENHRY, CDR2 SYGVKD. Germline trimming cut 6 bases from V and 8 bases from J; bases unmatched to any gene: 8. CDR3 loop: CAISPGTGNDEQFF. The CDR3 DNA reads TGTGCCATCAGCCCCGGGACAGGGAACGATGAGCAGTTCTTC.

This chain connects TRBV24-1 to TRBJ2-1; D is uncertain. V gave up 6 bases and J gave up 12 bases, with 17 bases separating them. Germline V CDR1 and CDR2: KGHDR, SFDVKD. This CDR3 has 13 amino acids. The CDR3 sequence is CATSISVPAGQFF. Here the CDR3 DNA reads TGTGCCACCAGTATTAGTGTCCCCGCTGGGCAGTTCTTC.